Listed here are 20 T cell receptor beta chains from one sample, sequenced in a study of T cell responses to AZD1222 COVID-19 vaccine. Libraries were prepared by immunoSEQ multiplex PCR; TCRdb keeps only in-frame clonotypes and omits some of them. The table includes 150,000 to 200,000 clones, approximately 92% detected once. The specimen comprised peripheral blood, sampled on day 0 of AZD1222 vaccination. The source of these receptors is an adult in good health.

This chain links TRBV29-1 with TRBJ1-3; 11 bases fit TRBD1. This CDR3 spans 16 amino acids. Per germline, CDR1 SQVTM and CDR2 ANQGSEA. The trim removed 4 bases at V and 3 bases at J, leaving 8 bases unmatched. As DNA, the CDR3 is TGCAGCGTTGGAGGGACAGGGGGTTTATATGGAAACACCATATATTTT. It encodes CSVGGTGGLYGNTIYF.

The chain combines TRBV30 with TRBJ2-2, with unresolved D. This CDR3 region has 13 residues. V shed 2 bases and J shed 7 bases, with 11 bases lying between them. Germline-derived CDR1 and CDR2 are GTSNPN and SVGIG (reference sequence). The CDR3 DNA reads TGTGCCTGGAGTCCAGCAGGCGTCGGGGAGCTGTTTTTT. Amino acid sequence: CAWSPAGVGELFF.

The V gene is TRBV9, the J gene TRBJ2-1; TRBD2 is a possible D gene (7 bases). CDR3 length: 15 amino acids. The V end was cut by 3 bases, the J end by 4 bases, with 14 bases between. The germline CDR1 and CDR2 sequences are SGDLS and YYNGEE. The CDR3 DNA sequence: TGTGCCAGCAGCGAAAGAGGGGGGGTATACAATGAGCAGTTCTTC. Translating gives CASSERGGVYNEQFF.

The chain combines TRBV28 with TRBJ1-2; 11 positions match TRBD1. From germline, CDR1 is MDHEN and CDR2 SYDVKM. The V gene end was trimmed by 4 bases and the J gene end by 2 bases; junction bases not matched to a gene: 9. The CDR3 is made up of 17 amino acids. The CDR3 bases are TGTGCCAGCAGTTCGACCGGGACAGGGGGACTCAACTATGGCTACACCTTC. This encodes CASSSTGTGGLNYGYTF.

The rearrangement links TRBV6-5 to TRBJ1-2; the D gene is possibly TRBD1 (5 bases). Germline V gives CDR1 MNHEY, CDR2 SVGAGI. The CDR3 loop spans 13 amino acids. The V end was cut by 5 bases, the J end by 2 bases, with 9 bases between. The chain's CDR3 is CASSPSGNYGYTF. CDR3 bases: TGTGCCAGCAGTCCCTCAGGGAACTATGGCTACACCTTC.

This chain uses TRBV12-5 with TRBJ2-1; 12 nucleotides align to TRBD1. The CDR3 has 18 residues. Germline CDR1 reads LGHNT; CDR2 reads FRNRAP. With V trimmed by 5 bases and J by 2 bases, 10 bases remained unmatched. In DNA form, the CDR3 reads TGTGCTAGTGGTCCAGCGCCGGGACAGGGGGCGCCCTACAATGAGCAGTTCTTC. Protein sequence: CASGPAPGQGAPYNEQFF.

J is TRBJ1-2 and V is TRBV9, with no clear D. Trimming took off 0 bases at V and 6 bases at J, with 12 bases between the two ends. CDR1 is SGDLS, CDR2 YYNGEE, per germline. The CDR3 has 14 amino acids. The CDR3 region is CASSVADKEDGYTF. In nucleotides, the CDR3 is TGTGCCAGCAGCGTAGCTGACAAGGAGGATGGCTACACCTTC. Full variable domain (missing parts from reference TRBV9 and TRBJ1-2): DSGVTQTPKHLITATGQRVTLRCSPRSGDLSVYWYQQSLDQGLQFLIQYYNGEERAKGNILERFSAQQFPDLHSELNLSSLELGDSALYFCASSVADKEDGYTFGSGTRLTVV.

The chain combines TRBV5-5 with TRBJ2-1; 8 bases line up with TRBD2. Losses at the gene ends were 3 bases for V and 0 bases for J; bases not matched to a gene: 5. Germline CDR1 reads SGHKS; CDR2 reads YYEKEE (reference sequence). The length of the CDR3 is 16 residues. As DNA, the CDR3 is TGTGCCAGCAGCTATAGCGGGGTCTCCTCCTACAATGAGCAGTTCTTC. This codes for CASSYSGVSSYNEQFF.

The chain links TRBV19 to TRBJ1-3; perhaps TRBD1 as D (6 bases). Trimming removed 3 bases from V and 4 bases from J, with 13 bases in between. The CDR3 consists of 15 residues. The germline V gene encodes CDR1 LNHDA and CDR2 SQIVND (reference sequence). The CDR3 DNA reads TGTGCCAGTAGTATGGAGAGGGGGACCGGAAACACCATATATTTT. The encoded protein is CASSMERGTGNTIYF.

The CDR3 region is CATSRGSLGPGNGYTF. The CDR3 coding sequence is TGTGCCACCAGCAGAGGGTCTCTCGGGCCCGGGAATGGCTACACCTTC. V gene TRBV15 combines with J gene TRBJ1-2; D is undetermined. Trimming took 1 base from V and 6 from J, leaving 18 bases between them. CDR3 length: 16 residues. CDR1 and CDR2 from the germline V gene are LNHNV and YYDKDF (reference sequence).

This clone was recorded a few times. The chain employs TRBV7-2 and TRBJ1-5; D perhaps matches TRBD1 (6 bases). This CDR3 contains 15 residues. Deletions cut 2 bases from V and 3 bases from J, with 11 bases between. CDR1 and CDR2 from the germline V gene are SGHTA and FQGNSA. The CDR3 bases are TGTGCCAGCAGCTTAATATCAGGGGTCAATCAGCCCCAGCATTTT. It is translated as CASSLISGVNQPQHF.

The CDR3 bases are TGTGCCAGTAGTACGGACGGGTTGGGCTATGGCTACACCTTC. Translated: CASSTDGLGYGYTF. The rearrangement joins TRBV19 to TRBJ1-2; D is uncertain. Germline loops: CDR1 LNHDA, CDR2 SQIVND (reference sequence). There are 14 residues in the CDR3. Trimming took 4 bases from V and 4 from J, leaving 13 bases between them.

The chain combines TRBV2 with TRBJ1-1; tentatively, D is TRBD1 (6 bases). CDR1 and CDR2 from the germline V gene are SNHLY and FYNNEI. The CDR3 runs to 13 residues. The V and J ends lost 11 bases and 0 bases respectively, with 13 bases between them. CDR3 in DNA: TGTGCCGGAAACAGGGTCATGAACACTGAAGCTTTCTTT. Translation gives CAGNRVMNTEAFF.

CDR3 protein: CASSAGGVLTGELFF. Written as DNA, the CDR3 is TGTGCCAGCAGCGCAGGGGGCGTTCTCACCGGGGAGCTGTTTTTT. The J gene is TRBJ2-2, the V gene TRBV9; 8 nucleotides line up with TRBD1. Trimming cost V 3 bases and J 4 bases; bases outside gene matches: 5. Germline V gives CDR1 SGDLS, CDR2 YYNGEE. The CDR3 is made up of 15 amino acids.

CDR3 in amino acids: CASSQQGADTQYF. The CDR3 DNA sequence: TGTGCCAGCAGCCAACAGGGCGCAGATACGCAGTATTTT. The chain joins TRBV3-1 (or the pseudogene TRBV3-2) to TRBJ2-3, with a tentative D call TRBD1 (5 bases). Germline loops: CDR1 LGHDT, CDR2 YNNKEL (reference sequence). Trimming took 2 bases from V and 4 from J, leaving 7 bases between them. The CDR3 has 13 residues.

This chain links TRBV4-3 with TRBJ1-5; D gene uncertain. Trimming removed 3 bases from V and 7 bases from J, with 10 bases in between. CDR1 is LGHNA and CDR2 is YSLEER in the germline V gene. The CDR3 spans 13 residues. CDR3 nucleotide sequence: TGCGCCAGCAGCCAGAGTCTAGGGCAGCCCCAGCATTTT. Residues: CASSQSLGQPQHF.

The chain combines TRBV12-3 or TRBV12-4 with TRBJ1-4, with D hard to call. This CDR3 comprises 13 residues. The V gene lost 3 bases and the J gene lost 2 bases, with 4 bases spanning the gap. CDR3: CASSFGTNEKLFF. The CDR3 DNA reads TGTGCCAGCAGTTTTGGGACTAATGAAAAACTGTTTTTT.

The V call is TRBV7-2, the J call TRBJ1-1; D call uncertain. The germline V and J ends were trimmed by 1 base and 0 bases, with 9 bases remaining between them. Germline V lookup: CDR1 SGHTA, CDR2 FQGNSA. The CDR3 contains 15 residues. The DNA for the CDR3 is TGTGCCAGCAGCTTAGTACAGCCCCTGAACACTGAAGCTTTCTTT. This gives the protein CASSLVQPLNTEAFF. The full variable domain, in which reference TRBV7-2 and TRBJ1-1 provide the parts outside the CDR3, is GAGVSQSPSNKVTEKGKDVELRCDPISGHTALYWYRQSLGQGLEFLIYFQGNSAPDKSGLPSDRFSAERTGGSVSTLTIQRTQQEDSAVYLCASSLVQPLNTEAFFGQGTRLTVV.

DNA of the CDR3: TGCAGCGTTGGGACAGGAGATGGCCATGGCTACACCTTC. Its translation is CSVGTGDGHGYTF. This chain uses TRBV29-1 with TRBJ1-2, with TRBD1 matching over 7 bases. V dropped 4 bases and J dropped 6; count of bases not matched to a gene: 8. CDR3 length: 13 amino acids. Germline CDR1 is SQVTM and CDR2 is ANQGSEA.

The chain has TRBV18 and TRBJ2-3, with 7 positions matching TRBD1. The CDR3 is 14 amino acids. Germline V gene sequence: CDR1 KGHSH, CDR2 LQKENI. V lost 4 bases and J lost 3; bases outside the gene matches: 4. CDR3: CASSLDRATDTQYF. CDR3 sequence (DNA): TGTGCCAGCTCACTTGACAGGGCGACAGATACGCAGTATTTT.